The TCR beta chain under discussion was sequenced for a study of blood T cell dynamics during melanoma immunotherapy. Study results and caveats: Clones driving repertoire changes may be melanoma-specific or general immune activation.

The length of the CDR3 is 13 residues. In germline, CDR1 is SEHNR, CDR2 FQNEAQ (reference sequence). With 5 bases removed from V and 4 bases from J, the gap between germline ends came to 9 bases. The method was immunoSEQ multiplex PCR; TCRdb's version includes in-frame clones alone and lacks a portion of them. The repertoire consists of about 13,000 clones, with roughly 86% occurring once and the leading ten covering about 3.7%. Described time point: pre-treatment baseline. At 12 weeks after first infusion, RECIST 1.1 defined response for most patients. No patient had earlier systemic cancer treatment, concurrent immunosuppressants, or another active cancer. Note on this clone: Antigen: not known.

The chain employs TRBV7-9 and TRBJ1-5; D is uncertain. Here the sequenced sample was blood, taken from a patient treated with checkpoint blockade. This receptor was obtained from a human donor with melanoma. The CDR3 region has the DNA TGTGCCAGCAGCCAGGACGGTAATCAGCCCCAGCATTTT. This translates into CASSQDGNQPQHF.